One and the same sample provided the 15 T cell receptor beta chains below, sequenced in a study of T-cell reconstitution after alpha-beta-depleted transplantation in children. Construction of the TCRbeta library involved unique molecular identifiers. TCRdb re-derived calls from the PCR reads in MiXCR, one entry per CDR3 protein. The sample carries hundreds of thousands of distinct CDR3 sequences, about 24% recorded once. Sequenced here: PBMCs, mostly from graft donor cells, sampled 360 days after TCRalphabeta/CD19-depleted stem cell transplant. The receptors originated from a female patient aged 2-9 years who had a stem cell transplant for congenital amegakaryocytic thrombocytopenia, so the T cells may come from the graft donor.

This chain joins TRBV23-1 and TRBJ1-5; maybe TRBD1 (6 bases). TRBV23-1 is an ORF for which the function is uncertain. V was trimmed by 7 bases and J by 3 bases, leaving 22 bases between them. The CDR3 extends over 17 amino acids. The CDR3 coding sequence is TGCGCCAGCACCCAAAGGGGGGGCCCCGCACCCAATCAGCCCCAGCATTTT. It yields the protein CASTQRGGPAPNQPQHF.

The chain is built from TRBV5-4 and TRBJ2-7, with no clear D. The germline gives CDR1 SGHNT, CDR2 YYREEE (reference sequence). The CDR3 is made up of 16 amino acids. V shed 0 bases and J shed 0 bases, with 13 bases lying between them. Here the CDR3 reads CASSLGQAQSSYEQYF. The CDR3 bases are TGTGCCAGCAGCTTGGGGCAAGCCCAAAGCTCCTACGAGCAGTACTTC.

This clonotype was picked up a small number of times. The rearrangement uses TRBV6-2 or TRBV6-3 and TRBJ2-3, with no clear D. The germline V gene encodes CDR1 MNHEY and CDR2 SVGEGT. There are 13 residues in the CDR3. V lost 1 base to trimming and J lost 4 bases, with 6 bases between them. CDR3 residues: CASSYLYPDTQYF. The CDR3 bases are TGTGCCAGCAGTTACTTGTATCCAGATACGCAGTATTTT.

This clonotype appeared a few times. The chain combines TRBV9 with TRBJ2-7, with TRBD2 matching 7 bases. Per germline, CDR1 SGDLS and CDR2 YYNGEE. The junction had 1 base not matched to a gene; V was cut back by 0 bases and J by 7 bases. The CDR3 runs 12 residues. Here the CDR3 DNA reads TGTGCCAGCAGCGTAGGGGGAGGGGAGCAGTACTTC. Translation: CASSVGGGEQYF.

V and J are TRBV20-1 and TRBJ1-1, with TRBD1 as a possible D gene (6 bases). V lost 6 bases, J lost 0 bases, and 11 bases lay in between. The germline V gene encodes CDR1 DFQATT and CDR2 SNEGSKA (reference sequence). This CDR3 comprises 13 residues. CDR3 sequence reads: CSATDRMNTEAFF. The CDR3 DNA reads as TGCAGTGCCACGGACAGAATGAACACTGAAGCTTTCTTT.

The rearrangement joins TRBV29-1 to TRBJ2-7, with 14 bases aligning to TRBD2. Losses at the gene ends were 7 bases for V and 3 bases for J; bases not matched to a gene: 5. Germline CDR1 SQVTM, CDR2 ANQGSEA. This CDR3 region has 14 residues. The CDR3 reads CSAKGTSGSYEQYF. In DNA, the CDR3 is TGCAGCGCTAAGGGGACTAGCGGGAGCTACGAGCAGTACTTC.

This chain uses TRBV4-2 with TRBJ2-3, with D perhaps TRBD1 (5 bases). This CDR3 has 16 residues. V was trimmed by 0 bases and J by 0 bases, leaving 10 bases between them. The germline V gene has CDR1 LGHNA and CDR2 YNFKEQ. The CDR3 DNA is TGTGCCAGCAGCCAAGATGGGGCAGCTAGCACAGATACGCAGTATTTT. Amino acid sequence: CASSQDGAASTDTQYF.

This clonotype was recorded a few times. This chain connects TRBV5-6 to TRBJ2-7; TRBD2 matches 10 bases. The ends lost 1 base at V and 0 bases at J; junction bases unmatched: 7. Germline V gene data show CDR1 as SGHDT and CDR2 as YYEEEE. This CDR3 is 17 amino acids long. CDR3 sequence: CASSLRRAGGVSYEQYF. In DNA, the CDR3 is TGTGCCAGCAGCTTGAGGAGAGCGGGAGGGGTCTCCTACGAGCAGTACTTC.

The CDR3 coding sequence is TGTGCCAGCAGCTTGACGTTTCGGTCCAGGATAGTGGAAGAGACCCAGTACTTC. Its translation: CASSLTFRSRIVEETQYF. This rearrangement joins TRBV5-6 to TRBJ2-5; no firm D call. Germline V gives CDR1 SGHDT, CDR2 YYEEEE. CDR3 size: 18 residues. V shed 1 base and J shed 3 bases, with 22 bases lying between them. Complete variable domain (other parts from reference TRBV5-6 and TRBJ2-5): DAGVTQSPTHLIKTRGQQVTLRCSPKSGHDTVSWYQQALGQGPQFIFQYYEEEERQRGNFPDRFSGHQFPNYSSELNVNALLLGDSALYLCASSLTFRSRIVEETQYFGPGTRLLVL.

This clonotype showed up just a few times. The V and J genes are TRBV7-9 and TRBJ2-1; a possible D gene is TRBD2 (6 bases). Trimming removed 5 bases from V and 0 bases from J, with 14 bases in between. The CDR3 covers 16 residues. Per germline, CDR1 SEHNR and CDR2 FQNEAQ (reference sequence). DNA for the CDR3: TGTGCCAGCAGCGCGGGGACTGCCAGCTCCTACAATGAGCAGTTCTTC. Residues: CASSAGTASSYNEQFF.

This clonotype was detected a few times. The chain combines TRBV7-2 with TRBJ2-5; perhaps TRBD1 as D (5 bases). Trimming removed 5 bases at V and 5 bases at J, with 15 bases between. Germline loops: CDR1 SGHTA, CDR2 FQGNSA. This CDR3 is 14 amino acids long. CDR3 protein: CASSPSRDMETQYF. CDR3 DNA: TGTGCCAGCAGCCCTTCCAGGGATATGGAGACCCAGTACTTC.

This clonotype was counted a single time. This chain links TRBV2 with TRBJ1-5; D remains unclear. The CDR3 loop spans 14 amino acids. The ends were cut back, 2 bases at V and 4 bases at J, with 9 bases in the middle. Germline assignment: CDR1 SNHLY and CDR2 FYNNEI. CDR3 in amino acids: CASSELQWNQPQHF. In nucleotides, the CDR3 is TGTGCCAGCAGTGAACTGCAGTGGAATCAGCCCCAGCATTTT.

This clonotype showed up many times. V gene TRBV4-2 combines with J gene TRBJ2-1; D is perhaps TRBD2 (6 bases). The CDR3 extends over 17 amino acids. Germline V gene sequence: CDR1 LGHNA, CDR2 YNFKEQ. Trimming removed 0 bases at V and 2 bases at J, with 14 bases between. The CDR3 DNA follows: TGTGCCAGCAGCCAAGAGGGACTGGCCGGTACCTACAATGAGCAGTTCTTC. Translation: CASSQEGLAGTYNEQFF.

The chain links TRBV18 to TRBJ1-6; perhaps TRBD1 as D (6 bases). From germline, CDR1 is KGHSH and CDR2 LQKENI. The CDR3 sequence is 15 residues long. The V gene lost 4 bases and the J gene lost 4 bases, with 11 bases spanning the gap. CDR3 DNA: TGTGCCAGCTCACGGGGGCCGAGTTATAATTCACCCCTCCACTTT. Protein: CASSRGPSYNSPLHF.

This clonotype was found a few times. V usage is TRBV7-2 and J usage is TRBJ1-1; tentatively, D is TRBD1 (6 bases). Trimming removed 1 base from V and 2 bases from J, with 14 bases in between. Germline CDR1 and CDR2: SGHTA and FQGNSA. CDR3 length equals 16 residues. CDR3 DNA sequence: TGTGCCAGCAGCTTAGGGTGGACAGCCTCTAACACTGAAGCTTTCTTT. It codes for CASSLGWTASNTEAFF.